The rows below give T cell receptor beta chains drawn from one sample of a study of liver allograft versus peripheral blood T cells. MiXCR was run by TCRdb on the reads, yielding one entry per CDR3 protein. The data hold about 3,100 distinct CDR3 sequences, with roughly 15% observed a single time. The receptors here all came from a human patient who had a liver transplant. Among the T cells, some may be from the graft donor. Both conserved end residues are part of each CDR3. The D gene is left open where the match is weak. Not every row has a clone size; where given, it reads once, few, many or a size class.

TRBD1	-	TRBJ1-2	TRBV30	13	CARRTGFNYGYTF	TGTGCCAGGCGGACAGGGTTTAACTATGGCTACACCTTC
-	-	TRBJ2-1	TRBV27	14	CASTLSGTVNEQFF	TGTGCCAGCACTCTTAGCGGGACAGTCAATGAGCAGTTCTTC
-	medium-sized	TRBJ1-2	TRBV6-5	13	CASSLRQSYGYTF	TGTGCCAGCAGCCTTCGACAGAGCTATGGCTACACCTTC
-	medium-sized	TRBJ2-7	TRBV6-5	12	CASSYAGNEQYF	TGTGCCAGCAGTTACGCGGGGAACGAGCAGTACTTC
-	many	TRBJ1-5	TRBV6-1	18	CASSQRKDGQYWNQPQHF	TGTGCCAGCAGCCAAAGGAAGGATGGACAGTATTGGAATCAGCCCCAGCATTTT
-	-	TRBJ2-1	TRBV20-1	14	CSASRRALYNEQFF	TGCAGTGCTAGTAGGCGGGCCCTCTACAATGAGCAGTTCTTC
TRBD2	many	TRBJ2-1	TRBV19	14	CASNLAGGLSEQFF	TGTGCCAGTAACCTAGCGGGGGGACTTAGTGAGCAGTTCTTC
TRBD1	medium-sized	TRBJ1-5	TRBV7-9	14	CASSLARGHGPQHF	TGTGCCAGCAGCTTAGCCAGGGGGCATGGGCCCCAGCATTTT
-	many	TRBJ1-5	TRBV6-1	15	CASAIKGGWSEPQHF	TGTGCCAGCGCTATAAAGGGGGGGTGGAGCGAGCCCCAGCATTTT
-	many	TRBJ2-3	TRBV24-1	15	CATSDPLGGTDTQYF	TGTGCCACCAGTGACCCCCTCGGGGGCACAGATACGCAGTATTTT
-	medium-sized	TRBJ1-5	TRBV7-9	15	CASSIGRGFNQPQHF	TGTGCCAGCAGCATCGGTAGGGGGTTCAATCAGCCCCAGCATTTT
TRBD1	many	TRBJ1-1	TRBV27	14	CASSRTGTNTEAFF	TGTGCCAGCAGCAGGACAGGGACAAACACTGAAGCTTTCTTT
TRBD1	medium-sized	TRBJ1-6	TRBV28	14	CASRLGQGGSPLHF	TGTGCCAGCAGGCTCGGACAGGGAGGTTCACCCCTCCACTTT
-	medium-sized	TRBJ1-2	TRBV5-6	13	CASSLVRGDGYTF	TGTGCCAGCAGCTTGGTCAGGGGCGATGGCTACACCTTC
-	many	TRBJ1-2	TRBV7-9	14	CASISAFDLFGYTF	TGTGCCAGCATCTCCGCCTTTGACCTTTTCGGCTACACCTTC
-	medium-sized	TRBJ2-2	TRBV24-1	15	CATSASRMNTGELFF	TGTGCCACCAGTGCCTCGCGGATGAACACCGGGGAGCTGTTTTTT
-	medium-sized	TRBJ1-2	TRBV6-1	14	CASRTGTYKKGYTF	TGTGCCAGCAGGACCGGGACCTACAAAAAGGGCTACACCTTC
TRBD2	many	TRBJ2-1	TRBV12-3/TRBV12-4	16	CASSLASGRDYNEQFF	TGTGCCAGCAGTTTAGCTAGCGGGAGGGACTACAATGAGCAGTTCTTC
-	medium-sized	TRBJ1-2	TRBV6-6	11	CAATKNYGYTF	TGTGCCGCGACTAAAAACTATGGCTACACCTTC
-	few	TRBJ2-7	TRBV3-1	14	CASSQGSGPYEQYF	TGTGCCAGCAGCCAAGGCAGCGGCCCCTACGAGCAGTACTTC
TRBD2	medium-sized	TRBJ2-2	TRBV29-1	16	CSALLAGVRNTGELFF	TGCAGCGCCCTACTAGCGGGAGTAAGAAACACCGGGGAGCTGTTTTTT
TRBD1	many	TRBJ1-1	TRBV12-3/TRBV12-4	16	CASSGGTGRMNTEAFF	TGTGCCAGCAGTGGCGGGACAGGGCGCATGAACACTGAAGCTTTCTTT
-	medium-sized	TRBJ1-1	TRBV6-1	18	CASRSRADAGSRNTEAFF	TGTGCCAGCAGATCGAGGGCAGATGCGGGCAGTAGGAACACTGAAGCTTTCTTT
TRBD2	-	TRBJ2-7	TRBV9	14	CASSGGGAGYEQYF	TGTGCCAGCAGCGGCGGGGGTGCCGGCTACGAGCAGTACTTC